The clone carrying this TCR beta chain was counted a few times. Its antigen remains unknown. A single record per CDR3 protein comes from TCRdb applying MiXCR to the 5' RACE reads. The sample includes almost 250,000 distinct CDR3 sequences, over 15% of them seen just once. CDR3 length equals 13 residues. Germline V gene lookup returns CDR1 LNHNV and CDR2 YYDKDF (reference sequence). Trimming cost V 7 bases and J 1 base, with 10 bases left between them. The data derive from a study of T-cell memory formation after mild COVID-19. Points from the study as a whole: Clones shrinking between day 15 and 85 showed a balanced CD4/CD8 split, and those that grew later tilted toward CD4+. Researchers could not confirm that second-wave clones peaking on day 37 targeted SARS-CoV-2.

This sequence originates from an adult woman who had mild COVID-19 (a few samples of this study predate the infection). Cell type and time point are not known. Sequencing was performed on PBMCs or a T cell subset sorted from them (not recorded which). The chain links TRBV15 to TRBJ1-1; D is undetermined. This CDR3 reads CATKWAPNTEAFF. In DNA, the CDR3 is TGTGCCACCAAGTGGGCCCCGAACACTGAAGCTTTCTTT.